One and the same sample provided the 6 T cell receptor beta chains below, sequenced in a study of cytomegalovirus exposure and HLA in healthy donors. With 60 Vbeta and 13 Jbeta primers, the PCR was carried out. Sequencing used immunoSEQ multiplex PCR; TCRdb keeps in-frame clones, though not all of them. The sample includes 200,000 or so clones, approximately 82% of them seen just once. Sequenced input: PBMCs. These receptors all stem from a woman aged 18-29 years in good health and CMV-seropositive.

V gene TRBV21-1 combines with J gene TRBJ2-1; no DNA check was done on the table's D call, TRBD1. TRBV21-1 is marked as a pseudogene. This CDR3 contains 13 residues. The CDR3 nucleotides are TGTGCCAGCAGCCCGCAATACAGGGGGCGTCCGTTCTTC. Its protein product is CASSPQYRGRPFF.

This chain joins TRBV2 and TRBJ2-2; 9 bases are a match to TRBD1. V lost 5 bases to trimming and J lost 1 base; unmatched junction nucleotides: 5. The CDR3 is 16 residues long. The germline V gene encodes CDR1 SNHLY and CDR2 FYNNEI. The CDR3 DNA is TGTGCCAGCAGTTTCGGGACAGGGTGGAACACCGGGGAGCTGTTTTTT. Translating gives CASSFGTGWNTGELFF.

CDR3 sequence reads: CASSEDPGMRYEQYF. In DNA, the CDR3 is TGTGCCAGCAGTGAAGACCCGGGAATGCGGTACGAGCAGTACTTC. The chain has TRBV6-1 and TRBJ2-7; D may be TRBD2 (5 bases). V gave up 1 base and J gave up 4 bases, with 14 bases separating them. Germline lookup yields CDR1 MNHNS and CDR2 SASEGT. CDR3 length: 15 amino acids.

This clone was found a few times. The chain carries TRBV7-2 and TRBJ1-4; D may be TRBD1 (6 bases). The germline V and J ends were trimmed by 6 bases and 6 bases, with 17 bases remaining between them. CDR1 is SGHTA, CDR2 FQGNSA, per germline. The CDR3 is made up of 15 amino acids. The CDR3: CASSQGWGGDEKLFF. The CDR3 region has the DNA TGTGCCAGCAGTCAGGGGTGGGGCGGAGATGAAAAACTGTTTTTT. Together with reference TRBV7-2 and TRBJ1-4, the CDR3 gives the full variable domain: GAGVSQSPSNKVTEKGKDVELRCDPISGHTALYWYRQSLGQGLEFLIYFQGNSAPDKSGLPSDRFSAERTGGSVSTLTIQRTQQEDSAVYLCASSQGWGGDEKLFFGSGTQLSVL.

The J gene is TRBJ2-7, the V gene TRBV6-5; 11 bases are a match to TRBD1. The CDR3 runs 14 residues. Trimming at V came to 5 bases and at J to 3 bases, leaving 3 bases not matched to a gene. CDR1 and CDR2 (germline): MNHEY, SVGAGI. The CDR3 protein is CASSAGTGGYEQYF. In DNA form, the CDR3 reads TGTGCCAGCAGTGCCGGGACAGGGGGCTACGAGCAGTACTTC.

DNA of the CDR3: TGTGCCAGCAGTGATGAGGCTAGCGGACCCAATGAGCAGTTCTTC. It codes for CASSDEASGPNEQFF. The chain uses TRBV6-1 and TRBJ2-1, with 7 bases identical to TRBD2. Germline V lookup: CDR1 MNHNS, CDR2 SASEGT. The CDR3 is made up of 15 amino acids. V gave up 3 bases and J gave up 6 bases; unmatched junction bases: 8.